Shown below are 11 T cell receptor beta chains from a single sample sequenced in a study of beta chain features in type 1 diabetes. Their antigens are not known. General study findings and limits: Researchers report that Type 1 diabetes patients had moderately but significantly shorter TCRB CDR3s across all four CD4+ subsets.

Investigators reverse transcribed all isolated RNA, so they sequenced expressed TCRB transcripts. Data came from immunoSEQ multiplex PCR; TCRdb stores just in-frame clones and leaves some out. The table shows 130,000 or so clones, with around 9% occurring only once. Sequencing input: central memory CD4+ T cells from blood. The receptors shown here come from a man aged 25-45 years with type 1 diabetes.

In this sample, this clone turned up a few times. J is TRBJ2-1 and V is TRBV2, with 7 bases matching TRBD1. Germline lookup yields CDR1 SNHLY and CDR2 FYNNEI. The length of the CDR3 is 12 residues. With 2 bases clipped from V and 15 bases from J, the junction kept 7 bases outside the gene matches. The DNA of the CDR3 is TGTGCCAGCAGTGAAAGAGGGACAGTGCGGTTCTTC. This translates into CASSERGTVRFF.

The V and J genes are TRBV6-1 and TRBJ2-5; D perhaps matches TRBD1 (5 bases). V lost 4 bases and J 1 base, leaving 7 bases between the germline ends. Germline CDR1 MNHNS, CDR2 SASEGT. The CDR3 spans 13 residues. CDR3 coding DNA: TGTGCCAGCAGTGGACAGTTCCAAGAGACCCAGTACTTC. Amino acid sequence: CASSGQFQETQYF.

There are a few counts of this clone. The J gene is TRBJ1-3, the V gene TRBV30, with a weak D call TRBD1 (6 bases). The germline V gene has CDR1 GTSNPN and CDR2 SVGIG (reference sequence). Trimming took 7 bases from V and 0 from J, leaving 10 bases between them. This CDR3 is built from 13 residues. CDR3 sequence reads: CAYRVFSGNTIYF. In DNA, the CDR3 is TGTGCCTACAGGGTTTTCTCTGGAAACACCATATATTTT.

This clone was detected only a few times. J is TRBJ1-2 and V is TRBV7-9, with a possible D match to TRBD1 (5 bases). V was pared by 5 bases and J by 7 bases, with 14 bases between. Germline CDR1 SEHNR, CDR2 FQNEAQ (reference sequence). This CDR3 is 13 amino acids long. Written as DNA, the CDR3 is TGTGCCAGCAGCCCCAACAGGCAAAGTGGCTACACCTTC. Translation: CASSPNRQSGYTF.

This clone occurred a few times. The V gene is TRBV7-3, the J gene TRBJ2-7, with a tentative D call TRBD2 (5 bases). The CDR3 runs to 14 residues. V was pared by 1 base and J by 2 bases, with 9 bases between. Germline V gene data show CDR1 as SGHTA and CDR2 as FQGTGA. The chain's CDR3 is CASSLIAGTYEQYF. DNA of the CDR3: TGTGCCAGCAGCTTAATCGCCGGGACCTACGAGCAGTACTTC.

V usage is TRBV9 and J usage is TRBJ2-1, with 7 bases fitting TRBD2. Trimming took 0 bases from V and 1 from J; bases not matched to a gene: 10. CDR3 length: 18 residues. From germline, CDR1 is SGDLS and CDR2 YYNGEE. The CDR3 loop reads CASSVGPSGRESYNEQFF. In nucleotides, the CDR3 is TGTGCCAGCAGCGTAGGCCCCTCCGGGCGGGAGTCCTACAATGAGCAGTTCTTC. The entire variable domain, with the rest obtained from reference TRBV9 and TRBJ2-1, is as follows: DSGVTQTPKHLITATGQRVTLRCSPRSGDLSVYWYQQSLDQGLQFLIQYYNGEERAKGNILERFSAQQFPDLHSELNLSSLELGDSALYFCASSVGPSGRESYNEQFFGPGTRLTVL.

The chain's CDR3 is CSVEDQPGEKLFF. The CDR3 bases are TGCAGCGTTGAAGATCAGCCAGGTGAAAAACTGTTTTTT. The rearrangement links TRBV29-1 to TRBJ1-4; D is unclear. V shed 0 bases and J shed 7 bases, with 9 bases lying between them. The germline CDR1 and CDR2 sequences are SQVTM and ANQGSEA. The CDR3 totals 13 residues.

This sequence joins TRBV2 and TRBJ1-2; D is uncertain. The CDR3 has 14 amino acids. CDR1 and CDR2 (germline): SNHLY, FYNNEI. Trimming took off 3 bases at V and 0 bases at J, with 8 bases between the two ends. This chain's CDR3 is CASSEVTANYGYTF. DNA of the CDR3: TGTGCCAGCAGTGAGGTCACAGCTAACTATGGCTACACCTTC.

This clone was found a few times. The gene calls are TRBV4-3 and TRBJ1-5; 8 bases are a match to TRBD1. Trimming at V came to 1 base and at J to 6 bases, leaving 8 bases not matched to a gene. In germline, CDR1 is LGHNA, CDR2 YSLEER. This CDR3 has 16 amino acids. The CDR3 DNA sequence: TGCGCCAGCAGCCAAGCCCTACAGGGGGGTAGTCAGCCCCAGCATTTT. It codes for CASSQALQGGSQPQHF.

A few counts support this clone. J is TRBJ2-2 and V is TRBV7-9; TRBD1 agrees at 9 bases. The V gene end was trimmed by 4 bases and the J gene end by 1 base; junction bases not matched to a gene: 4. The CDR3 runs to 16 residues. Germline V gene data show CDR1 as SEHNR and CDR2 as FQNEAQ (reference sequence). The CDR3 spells CASSSGTGQNTGELFF. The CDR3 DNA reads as TGTGCCAGCAGCTCCGGGACAGGGCAGAACACCGGGGAGCTGTTTTTT.

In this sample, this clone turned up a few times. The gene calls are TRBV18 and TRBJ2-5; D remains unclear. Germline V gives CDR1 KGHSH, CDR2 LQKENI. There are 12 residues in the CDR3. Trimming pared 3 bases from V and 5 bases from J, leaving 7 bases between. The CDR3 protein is CASSPSRETQYF. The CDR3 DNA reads TGTGCCAGCTCACCCTCCAGGGAGACCCAGTACTTC.